The 14 T cell receptor beta chains given below trace back to one sample, sequenced in a study of OX40 agonist ivuxolimab in advanced cancers. Generated by immunoSEQ multiplex PCR, the TCRdb table keeps only in-frame clones and is missing some. Of about 83,000 clones in the sample, over 75% were seen once. The sequenced sample was CD4+ or CD8+ T cells sorted from blood, obtained in a trial of the OX40 agonist ivuxolimab. The receptors shown here come from an adult with an advanced solid tumor such as melanoma, head and neck, liver or kidney cancer.

J is TRBJ2-5 and V is TRBV6-5, with 12 bases matching TRBD2. Germline V gene data show CDR1 as MNHEY and CDR2 as SVGAGI. The V and J ends lost 5 bases and 1 base, in that order; junction bases with no gene match: 2. This CDR3 has 15 residues. CDR3 bases: TGTGCCAGCAGTAAACTAGCGGGGGGCCAAGAGACCCAGTACTTC. This codes for CASSKLAGGQETQYF.

The chain has TRBV19 and TRBJ2-7; TRBD1 matches at 9 bases. The CDR3 has 16 amino acids. Germline CDR1 LNHDA, CDR2 SQIVND (reference sequence). V shed 5 bases and J 2 bases; nucleotides not matched to a gene: 10. The CDR3 DNA is TGTGCCAGTAGTTTTTCAACCGGGACAGGGACCTACGAGCAGTACTTC. This sequence encodes CASSFSTGTGTYEQYF.

The chain uses TRBV7-2 and TRBJ1-1, with D hard to call. Trimming took off 5 bases at V and 1 base at J, with 17 bases between the two ends. The CDR3 runs to 16 residues. Per germline, CDR1 SGHTA and CDR2 FQGNSA. The DNA for the CDR3 is TGTGCCAGCAGCCCCCGAGGGCCGGGTGGGAACACTGAAGCTTTCTTT. Protein sequence: CASSPRGPGGNTEAFF.

This rearrangement joins TRBV6-5 to TRBJ1-1; D perhaps matches TRBD1 (6 bases). CDR1 and CDR2 from the germline V gene are MNHEY and SVGAGI. The CDR3 spans 15 residues. Trimming shortened V by 5 bases and J by 4 bases, and 17 bases separated the two germline ends. The CDR3 DNA follows: TGTGCCAGCAGTCCCCTCGCAGGGGTCACCACTGAAGCTTTCTTT. Translated, it gives CASSPLAGVTTEAFF.

This sequence joins TRBV16 and TRBJ1-5; TRBD1 matches 10 bases. Germline loops: CDR1 KGHSY, CDR2 FQNENV. The CDR3 length is 19 residues. The V gene end was trimmed by 3 bases and the J gene end by 2 bases; junction bases not matched to a gene: 13. CDR3 DNA sequence: TGTGCCAGCAGCCACACCGGGACAGGGGCGAATTTCGGCAATCAGCCCCAGCATTTT. As protein: CASSHTGTGANFGNQPQHF. The complete variable domain, with remaining parts taken from reference TRBV16 and TRBJ1-5, reads GEEVAQTPKHLVRGEGQKAKLYCAPIKGHSYVFWYQQVLKNEFKFLISFQNENVFDETGMPKERFSAKCLPNSPCSLEIQATKLEDSAVYFCASSHTGTGANFGNQPQHFGDGTRLSIL.

The V gene is TRBV5-4, the J gene TRBJ2-3; D may be TRBD1 (6 bases). CDR3 length: 14 residues. Trimming took off 0 bases at V and 3 bases at J, with 8 bases between the two ends. The V gene's germline CDR1 is SGHNT and CDR2 YYREEE (reference sequence). In DNA form, the CDR3 reads TGTGCCAGCAGCTTGGGACAGGCAACAGATACGCAGTATTTT. Protein product: CASSLGQATDTQYF.

The genes are TRBV2 and TRBJ2-7; D remains unclear. The CDR3 contains 13 residues. V was trimmed by 2 bases and J by 4 bases, leaving 9 bases between them. The germline CDR1 and CDR2 sequences are SNHLY and FYNNEI. CDR3 sequence (DNA): TGTGCCAGCAGTGAAACTGGCCGTTACGAGCAGTACTTC. Translation: CASSETGRYEQYF.

V is TRBV19 and J is TRBJ1-3; TRBD1 might be the D (6 bases). This CDR3 spans 16 amino acids. Germline loops: CDR1 LNHDA, CDR2 SQIVND (reference sequence). V lost 5 bases and J lost 2, with 16 bases in between. CDR3 sequence reads: CASSLKTGRTGNTIYF. Written as DNA, the CDR3 is TGTGCCAGTAGTCTCAAGACAGGTCGGACTGGAAACACCATATATTTT.

This chain connects TRBV28 to TRBJ2-7; D call uncertain. The germline gives CDR1 MDHEN, CDR2 SYDVKM. This CDR3 comprises 14 residues. V was clipped by 0 bases and J by 5 bases, with 11 bases between them. The CDR3 loop is CASSLWEGNHEQYF. The CDR3 DNA is TGTGCCAGCAGTTTATGGGAAGGGAACCACGAGCAGTACTTC.

This sequence joins TRBV27 and TRBJ2-3; the D is unclear. V was cut by 0 bases and J by 1 base, with 8 bases left in between. CDR1 is MNHEY and CDR2 is SMNVEV in the germline V gene (reference sequence). The CDR3 is 15 residues long. The CDR3: CASSLSDPRTDTQYF. The CDR3 DNA reads TGTGCCAGCAGTTTATCAGACCCCCGCACAGATACGCAGTATTTT.

The chain has TRBV4-2 and TRBJ2-5; a possible D gene is TRBD2 (6 bases). The germline gives CDR1 LGHNA, CDR2 YNFKEQ. With 1 base removed from V and 3 bases from J, the gap between germline ends came to 9 bases. CDR3 length: 14 residues. CDR3 coding DNA: TGTGCCAGCAGCCAAGGCGGGGAAAAAGAGACCCAGTACTTC. Amino acids: CASSQGGEKETQYF.

This chain connects TRBV6-5 to TRBJ1-3; possibly TRBD1 for D (5 bases). CDR3 length equals 16 residues. The V end lost 2 bases, the J end lost 2 bases, and 13 bases lay between the germline ends. Germline lookup yields CDR1 MNHEY and CDR2 SVGAGI. The chain's CDR3 is CASSYMSGGTGNTIYF. CDR3 DNA sequence: TGTGCCAGCAGTTACATGAGCGGGGGAACTGGAAACACCATATATTTT.

This chain connects TRBV29-1 to TRBJ2-1, with 15 bases fitting TRBD2. This CDR3 comprises 14 residues. V dropped 5 bases and J dropped 10; count of bases not matched to a gene: 6. Per germline, CDR1 SQVTM and CDR2 ANQGSEA. The CDR3 region has the DNA TGCAGCGTTTCATCCGGGACTAGCGGGGGGGAGCAGTTCTTC. It yields the protein CSVSSGTSGGEQFF.

This sequence joins TRBV5-1 and TRBJ2-3, with TRBD2 as a possible D gene (5 bases). CDR3 length equals 16 residues. Per the germline V gene, CDR1 is SGHRS and CDR2 is YFSETQ. With 3 bases removed from V and 2 bases from J, the gap between germline ends came to 16 bases. The CDR3 region is CASSSVLGAFTDTQYF. The CDR3 DNA follows: TGCGCCAGCAGCTCTGTTTTGGGAGCCTTCACAGATACGCAGTATTTT. Full variable domain (outside the CDR3, taken from reference TRBV5-1 and TRBJ2-3): KAGVTQTPRYLIKTRGQQVTLSCSPISGHRSVSWYQQTPGQGLQFLFEYFSETQRNKGNFPGRFSGRQFSNSRSEMNVSTLELGDSALYLCASSSVLGAFTDTQYFGPGTRLTVL.